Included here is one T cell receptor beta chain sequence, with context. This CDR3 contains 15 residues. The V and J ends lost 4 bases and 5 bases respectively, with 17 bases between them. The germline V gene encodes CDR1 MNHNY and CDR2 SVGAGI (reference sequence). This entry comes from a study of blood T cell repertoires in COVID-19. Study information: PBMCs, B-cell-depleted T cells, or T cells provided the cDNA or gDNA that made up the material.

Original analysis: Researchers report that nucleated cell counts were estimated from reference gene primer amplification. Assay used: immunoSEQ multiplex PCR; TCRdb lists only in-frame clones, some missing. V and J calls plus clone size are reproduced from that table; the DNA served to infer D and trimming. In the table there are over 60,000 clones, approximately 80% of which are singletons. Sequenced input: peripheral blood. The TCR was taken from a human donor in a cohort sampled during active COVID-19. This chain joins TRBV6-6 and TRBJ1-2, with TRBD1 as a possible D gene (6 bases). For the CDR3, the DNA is TGTGCCAGCAGTTCGGCGGGGGGGGGCGATTATGGCTACACCTTC. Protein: CASSSAGGGDYGYTF.